The 2 T cell receptor beta chains listed next were all sequenced from one sample in a study of blood T cell repertoires in COVID-19. The method was immunoSEQ multiplex PCR; TCRdb's version includes in-frame clones alone and lacks a portion of them. The table lists some 190,000 clones, approximately 90% of them singletons. Sequencing was performed on peripheral blood. The receptors originated from a human donor in a cohort sampled during active COVID-19.

The V call is TRBV3-1 (or the pseudogene TRBV3-2), the J call TRBJ2-1; D may be TRBD2 (5 bases). This CDR3 is 13 amino acids long. Germline CDR1 and CDR2: LGHDT and YNNKEL (reference sequence). Between the trimmed V and J ends, which lost 6 bases and 6 bases, there was a span of 12 bases. The CDR3 is CASSKAGRNEQFF. CDR3 nucleotides: TGTGCCAGCAGTAAGGCGGGTCGCAATGAGCAGTTCTTC.

The gene calls are TRBV5-6 and TRBJ1-3; D remains unclear. Germline-derived CDR1 and CDR2 are SGHDT and YYEEEE. The CDR3 has 14 amino acids. V gave up 1 base and J gave up 5 bases, with 10 bases separating them. The CDR3 region is CASSLRGPRNTIYF. DNA of the CDR3: TGTGCCAGCAGCTTGAGAGGGCCGAGAAACACCATATATTTT.